This is a list of T cell receptor beta chains from one sample in a study of T-cell reconstitution after alpha-beta-depleted transplantation in children. TCRdb re-derived calls from the PCR reads in MiXCR, one entry per CDR3 protein. The sample holds 610,000 or so distinct CDR3 sequences, 25% to 30% seen once. Sequenced here: PBMCs, sampled before TCRalphabeta/CD19-depleted stem cell transplant. These receptors were obtained from a boy in the first two years of life with Wiskott-Aldrich syndrome, due to receive a stem cell transplant. CDR3s include the opening cysteine and the closing phenylalanine or tryptophan. D genes are given only for firm matches. Clone sizes are given selectively: once, few, many, or a class where the clone is expanded.

size,J,V,D,DNA,CDR3
NA,TRBJ2-1,TRBV28,NA,TGTGCCAGCACCGAAGGGAGGCGACGGTACAATGAGCAGTTCTTC,CASTEGRRRYNEQFF
NA,TRBJ1-2,TRBV4-1,NA,TGCGCCAGCAGTGCATGGGTCGGTGTAGAGGAAAAGCTCTATGGCTACACCTTC,CASSAWVGVEEKLYGYTF
many,TRBJ2-1,TRBV3-1,TRBD1,TGTGCCAGCACCTTCGGACAGGTATACAATGAGCAGTTCTTC,CASTFGQVYNEQFF
few,TRBJ2-1,TRBV7-3,TRBD2,TGTGCCAGCAGCTTAACAGCGGGAGAGAGATATGAGCAGTTCTTC,CASSLTAGERYEQFF
few,TRBJ2-2,TRBV5-1,TRBD1,TGCGCCAGCAGCAAACAGGGGGCGGCCGGGGAGCTGTTTTTT,CASSKQGAAGELFF
few,TRBJ1-5,TRBV10-1,NA,TGCGCCAGCAGAGACCCCGATCAGCCCCAGCATTTT,CASRDPDQPQHF
few,TRBJ2-3,TRBV29-1,TRBD2,TGCAGCGTTATAGCGGGAGGTCGGGATACGCAGTATTTT,CSVIAGGRDTQYF
few,TRBJ2-3,TRBV5-1,TRBD1,TGCGCCAGCAGACGCACAGGGGCTAGCCCCGCAGATACGCAGTATTTT,CASRRTGASPADTQYF
few,TRBJ1-2,TRBV30,NA,TGTGCCTGGAGGGATAAACAGGAAAACTATGGCTACACCTTC,CAWRDKQENYGYTF
NA,TRBJ1-3,TRBV5-1,NA,TGCGCCAGCAATACGGACGGGAGCTCTGGAAACACCATATATTTT,CASNTDGSSGNTIYF
NA,TRBJ2-3,TRBV20-1,NA,TGCAGTGCCAGGGACGATACGCAGTATTTT,CSARDDTQYF
NA,TRBJ2-1,TRBV20-1,TRBD2,TGCAGTGCTAGATCATTAGCGGGGCCCTACAATGAGCAGTTCTTC,CSARSLAGPYNEQFF
NA,TRBJ2-1,TRBV4-2,TRBD2,TGTGCCAGCAGCCAAGAAGGTAGCGGGGGGGTGAGAAATGAGCAGTTCTTC,CASSQEGSGGVRNEQFF
few,TRBJ2-7,TRBV7-8,NA,TGTGCCAGCAGCTTAGCGCTAGGGGCGGGTGCCTCGGGGGAGCAGTACTTC,CASSLALGAGASGEQYF
NA,TRBJ2-7,TRBV20-1,TRBD1,TGCAGTGCTAGAGGGGACAGGGTTTTCTACGAGCAGTACTTC,CSARGDRVFYEQYF
few,TRBJ2-2,TRBV7-3,NA,TGTGCCAGCAGCTCGAAGAGGAGGGGGACCGGGGAGCTGTTTTTT,CASSSKRRGTGELFF
NA,TRBJ2-2,TRBV24-1,NA,TGTGCCACCAGTGATCTCGCGAACACCGGGGAGCTGTTTTTT,CATSDLANTGELFF
NA,TRBJ2-2,TRBV5-1,NA,TGCGCCAGCAGCTCGTTAGGGAGTGGCGGGGAGCTGTTTTTT,CASSSLGSGGELFF
NA,TRBJ2-1,TRBV30,TRBD2,TGTGCCTGGAGTAACCTAGCGGGCAGGTCCTACAATGAGCAGTTCTTC,CAWSNLAGRSYNEQFF
NA,TRBJ1-1,TRBV6-1,TRBD1,TGTGCCAGCACCAATCACAGGGGGCGCAGGGAAGCTTTCTTT,CASTNHRGRREAFF
NA,TRBJ2-7,TRBV14,TRBD1,TGTGCCAGCAGCCATAGAGGACAGGGGGCTTGGGAGCAGTACTTC,CASSHRGQGAWEQYF
few,TRBJ1-1,TRBV7-6,NA,TGTGCCAGCAGCTTAGATCCAGCCATGGGAACTGAAGCTTTCTTT,CASSLDPAMGTEAFF